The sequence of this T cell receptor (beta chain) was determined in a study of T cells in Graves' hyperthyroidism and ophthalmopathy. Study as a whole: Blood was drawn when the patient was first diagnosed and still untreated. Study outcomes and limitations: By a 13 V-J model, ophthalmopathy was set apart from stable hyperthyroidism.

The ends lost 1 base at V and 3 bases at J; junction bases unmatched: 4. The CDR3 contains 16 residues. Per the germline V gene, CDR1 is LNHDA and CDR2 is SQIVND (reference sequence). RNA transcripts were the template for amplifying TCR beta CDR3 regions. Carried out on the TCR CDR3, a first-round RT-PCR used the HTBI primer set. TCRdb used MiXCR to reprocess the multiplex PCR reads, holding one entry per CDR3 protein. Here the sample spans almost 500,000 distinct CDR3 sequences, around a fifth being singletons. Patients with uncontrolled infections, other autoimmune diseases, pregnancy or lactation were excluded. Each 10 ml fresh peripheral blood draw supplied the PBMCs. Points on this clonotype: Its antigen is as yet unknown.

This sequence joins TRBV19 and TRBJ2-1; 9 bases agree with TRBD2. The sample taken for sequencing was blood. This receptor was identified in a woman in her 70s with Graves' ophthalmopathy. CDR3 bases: TGTGCCAGTAGTATAGCGGGACTAGCTGACTACAATGAGCAGTTCTTC. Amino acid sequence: CASSIAGLADYNEQFF.